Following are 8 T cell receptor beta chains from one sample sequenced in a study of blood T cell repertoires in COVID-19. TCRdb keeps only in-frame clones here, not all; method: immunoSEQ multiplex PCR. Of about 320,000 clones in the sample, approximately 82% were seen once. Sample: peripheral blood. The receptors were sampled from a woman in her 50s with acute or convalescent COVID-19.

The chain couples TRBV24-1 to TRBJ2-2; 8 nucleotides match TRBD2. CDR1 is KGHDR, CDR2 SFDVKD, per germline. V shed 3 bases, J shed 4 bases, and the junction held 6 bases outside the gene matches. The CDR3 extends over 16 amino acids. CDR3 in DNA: TGTGCCACCAGTGATCGGGGGGGGCGCGGCACCGGGGAGCTGTTTTTT. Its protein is CATSDRGGRGTGELFF.

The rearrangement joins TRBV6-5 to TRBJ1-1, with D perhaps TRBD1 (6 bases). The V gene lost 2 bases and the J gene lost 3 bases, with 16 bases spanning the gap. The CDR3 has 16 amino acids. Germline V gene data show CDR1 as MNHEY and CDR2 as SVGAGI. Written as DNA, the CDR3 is TGTGCCAGCAGTTACCCACGGACAGTTAGGGACACTGAAGCTTTCTTT. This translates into CASSYPRTVRDTEAFF.

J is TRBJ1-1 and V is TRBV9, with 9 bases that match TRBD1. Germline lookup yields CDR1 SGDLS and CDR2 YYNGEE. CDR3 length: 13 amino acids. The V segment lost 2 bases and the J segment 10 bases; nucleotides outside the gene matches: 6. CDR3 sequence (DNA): TGTGCCAGCAGCGTGGTACAGGGGGCAGGAGCTTTCTTT. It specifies CASSVVQGAGAFF.

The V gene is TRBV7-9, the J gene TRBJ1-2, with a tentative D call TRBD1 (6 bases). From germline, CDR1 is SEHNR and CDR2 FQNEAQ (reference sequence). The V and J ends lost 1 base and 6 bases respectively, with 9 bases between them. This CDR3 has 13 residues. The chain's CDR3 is CASSLVEGDGYTF. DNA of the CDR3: TGTGCCAGCAGCTTAGTCGAGGGGGATGGCTACACCTTC.

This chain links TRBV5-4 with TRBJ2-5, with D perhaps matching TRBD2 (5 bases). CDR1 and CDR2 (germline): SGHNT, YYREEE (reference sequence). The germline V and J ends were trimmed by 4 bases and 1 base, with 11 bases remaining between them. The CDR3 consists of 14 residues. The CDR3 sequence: CASSTPSGQETQYF. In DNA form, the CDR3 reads TGTGCCAGCAGCACCCCCAGCGGCCAAGAGACCCAGTACTTC.

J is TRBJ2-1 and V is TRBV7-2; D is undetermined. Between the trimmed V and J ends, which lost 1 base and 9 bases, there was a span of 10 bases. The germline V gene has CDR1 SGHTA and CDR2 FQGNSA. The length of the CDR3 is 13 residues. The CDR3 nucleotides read TGTGCCAGCAGCTTAGAGATGAGGTCTGAGCAGTTCTTC. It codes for CASSLEMRSEQFF.

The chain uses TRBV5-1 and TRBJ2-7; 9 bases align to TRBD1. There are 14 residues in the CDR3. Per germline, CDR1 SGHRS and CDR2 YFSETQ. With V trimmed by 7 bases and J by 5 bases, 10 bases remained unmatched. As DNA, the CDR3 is TGCGCCAGCGGGACAGGGAGGCACTCGGACGAGCAGTACTTC. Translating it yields CASGTGRHSDEQYF.

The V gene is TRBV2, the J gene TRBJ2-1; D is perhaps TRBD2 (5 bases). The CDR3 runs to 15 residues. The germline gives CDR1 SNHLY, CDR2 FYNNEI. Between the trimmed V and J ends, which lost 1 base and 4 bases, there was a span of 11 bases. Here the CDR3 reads CASSEGIAPYNEQFF. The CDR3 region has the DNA TGTGCCAGCAGTGAAGGAATAGCGCCTTACAATGAGCAGTTCTTC.